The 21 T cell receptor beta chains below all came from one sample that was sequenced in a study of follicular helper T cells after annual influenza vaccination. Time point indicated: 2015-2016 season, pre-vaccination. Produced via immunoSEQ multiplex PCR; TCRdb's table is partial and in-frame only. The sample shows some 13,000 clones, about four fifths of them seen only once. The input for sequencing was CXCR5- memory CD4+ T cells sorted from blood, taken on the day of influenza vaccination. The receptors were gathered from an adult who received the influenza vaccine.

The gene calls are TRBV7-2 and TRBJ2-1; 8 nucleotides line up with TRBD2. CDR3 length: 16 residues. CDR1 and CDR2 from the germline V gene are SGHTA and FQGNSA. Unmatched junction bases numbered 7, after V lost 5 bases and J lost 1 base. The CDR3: CASSLHGGGSYNEQFF. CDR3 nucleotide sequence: TGTGCCAGCAGCCTCCATGGCGGGGGGTCCTACAATGAGCAGTTCTTC.

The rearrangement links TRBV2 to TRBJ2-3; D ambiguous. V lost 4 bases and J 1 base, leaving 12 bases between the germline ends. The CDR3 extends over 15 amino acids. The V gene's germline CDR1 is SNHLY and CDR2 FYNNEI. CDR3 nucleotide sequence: TGTGCCAGCAGTGGTCGTGCGCGCCGCACAGATACGCAGTATTTT. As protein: CASSGRARRTDTQYF.

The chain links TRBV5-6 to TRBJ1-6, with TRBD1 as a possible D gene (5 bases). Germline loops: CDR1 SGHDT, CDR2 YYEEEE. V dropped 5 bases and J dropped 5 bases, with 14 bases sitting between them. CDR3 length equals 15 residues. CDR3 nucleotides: TGTGCCAGCAGTTATGCGGGACGGAATAATTCACCCCTCCACTTT. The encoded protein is CASSYAGRNNSPLHF.

The CDR3 here is CASSIGQGRSGTEAFF. The CDR3 region has the DNA TGTGCCAGTAGTATCGGACAGGGTCGGTCGGGCACTGAAGCTTTCTTT. The chain couples TRBV19 to TRBJ1-1; 8 nucleotides line up with TRBD1. Looked up from germline, CDR1 is LNHDA and CDR2 is SQIVND (reference sequence). With 3 bases clipped from V and 4 bases from J, the junction kept 10 bases outside the gene matches. This CDR3 region has 16 residues.

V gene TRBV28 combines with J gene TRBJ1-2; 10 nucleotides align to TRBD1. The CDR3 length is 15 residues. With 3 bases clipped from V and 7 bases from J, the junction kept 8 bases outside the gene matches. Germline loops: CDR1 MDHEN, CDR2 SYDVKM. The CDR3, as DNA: TGTGCCAGCAGTTTTGCCGGGACAGGGGTACGTGGCTACACCTTC. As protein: CASSFAGTGVRGYTF.

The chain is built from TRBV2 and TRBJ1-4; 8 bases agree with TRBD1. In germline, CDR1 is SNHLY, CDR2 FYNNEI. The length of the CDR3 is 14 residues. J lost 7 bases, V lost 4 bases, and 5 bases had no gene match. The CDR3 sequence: CASSVHRGGEKLFF. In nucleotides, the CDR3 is TGTGCCAGCAGTGTGCACAGGGGGGGTGAAAAACTGTTTTTT.

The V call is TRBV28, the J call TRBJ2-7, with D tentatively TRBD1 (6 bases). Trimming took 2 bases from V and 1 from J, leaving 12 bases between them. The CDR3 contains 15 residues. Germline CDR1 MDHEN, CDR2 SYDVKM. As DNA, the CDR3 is TGTGCCAGCAGTTTAAATTTTGGACAGTCCTACGAGCAGTACTTC. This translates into CASSLNFGQSYEQYF.

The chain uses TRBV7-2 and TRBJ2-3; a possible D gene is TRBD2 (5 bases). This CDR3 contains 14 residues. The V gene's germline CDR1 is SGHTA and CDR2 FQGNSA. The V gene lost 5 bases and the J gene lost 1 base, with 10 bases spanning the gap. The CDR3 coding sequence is TGTGCCAGCAGCCCCGCTAGCCGCACAGATACGCAGTATTTT. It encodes CASSPASRTDTQYF.

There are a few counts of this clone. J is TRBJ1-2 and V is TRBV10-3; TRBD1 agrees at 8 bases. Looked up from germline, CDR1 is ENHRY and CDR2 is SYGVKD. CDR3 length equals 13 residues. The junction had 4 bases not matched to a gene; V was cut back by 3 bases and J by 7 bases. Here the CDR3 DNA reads TGTGCCATCAGTGACCAGGGGGCGCTTGGCTACACCTTC. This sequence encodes CAISDQGALGYTF.

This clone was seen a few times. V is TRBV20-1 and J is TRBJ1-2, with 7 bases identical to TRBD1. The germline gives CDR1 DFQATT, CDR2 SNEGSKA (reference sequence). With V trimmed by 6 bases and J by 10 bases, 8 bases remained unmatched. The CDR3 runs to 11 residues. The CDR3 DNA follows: TGCAGTGCGTCGACAGGGCCTATCTACACCTTC. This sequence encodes CSASTGPIYTF.

The CDR3 DNA reads TGTGCCAGCACCCTCTCCGGGGGGGGCGCAGATACGCAGTATTTT. This gives the protein CASTLSGGGADTQYF. The rearrangement uses TRBV9 and TRBJ2-3, with 8 bases that match TRBD2. With 6 bases clipped from V and 4 bases from J, the junction kept 10 bases outside the gene matches. The CDR3 consists of 15 residues. CDR1 and CDR2 (germline): SGDLS, YYNGEE.

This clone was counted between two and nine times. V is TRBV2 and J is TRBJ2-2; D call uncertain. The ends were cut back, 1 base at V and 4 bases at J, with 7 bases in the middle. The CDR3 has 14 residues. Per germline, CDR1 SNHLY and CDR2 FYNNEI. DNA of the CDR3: TGTGCCAGCAGTGAAGTCCGTCTCACCGGGGAGCTGTTTTTT. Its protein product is CASSEVRLTGELFF. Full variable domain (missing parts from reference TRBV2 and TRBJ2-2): EPEVTQTPSHQVTQMGQEVILRCVPISNHLYFYWYRQILGQKVEFLVSFYNNEISEKSEIFDDQFSVERPDGSNFTLKIRSTKLEDSAMYFCASSEVRLTGELFFGEGSRLTVL.

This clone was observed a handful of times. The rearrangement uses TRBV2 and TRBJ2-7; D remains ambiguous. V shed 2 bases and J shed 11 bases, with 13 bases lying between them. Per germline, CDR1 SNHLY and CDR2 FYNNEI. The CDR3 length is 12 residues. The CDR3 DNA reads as TGTGCCAGCAGTGAAAGGCCAGTAAGCGAGTACTTC. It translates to CASSERPVSEYF.

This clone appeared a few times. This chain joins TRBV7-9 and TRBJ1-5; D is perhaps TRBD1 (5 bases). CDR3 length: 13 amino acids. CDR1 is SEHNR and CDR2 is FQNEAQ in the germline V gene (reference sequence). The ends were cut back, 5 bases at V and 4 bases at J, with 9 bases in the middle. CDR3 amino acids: CASSPQVNQPQHF. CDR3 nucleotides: TGTGCCAGCAGCCCACAGGTAAATCAGCCCCAGCATTTT.

CDR3 nucleotide sequence: TGTGCCAGCAGCTTGTGGGAGACCCAGTACTTC. It encodes CASSLWETQYF. This rearrangement joins TRBV7-2 to TRBJ2-5; no firm D call. Per the germline V gene, CDR1 is SGHTA and CDR2 is FQGNSA. The CDR3 covers 11 residues. V was cut by 3 bases and J by 5 bases, with 4 bases left in between.

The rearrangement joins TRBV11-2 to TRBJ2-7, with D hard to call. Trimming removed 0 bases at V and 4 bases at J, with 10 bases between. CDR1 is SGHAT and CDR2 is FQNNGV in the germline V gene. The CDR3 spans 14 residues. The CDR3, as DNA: TGTGCCAGCAGCTTAGAAATGGCCTTTTACGAGCAGTACTTC. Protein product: CASSLEMAFYEQYF.

The CDR3 DNA reads as TGTGCCAGCAGTAAGGACATCCGGTTTTGTACCTTC. It specifies CASSKDIRFCTF. The rearrangement joins TRBV28 to TRBJ1-2; D might be TRBD1 (5 bases). The CDR3 loop spans 12 amino acids. Per the germline V gene, CDR1 is MDHEN and CDR2 is SYDVKM. Trimming took off 5 bases at V and 14 bases at J, with 18 bases between the two ends.

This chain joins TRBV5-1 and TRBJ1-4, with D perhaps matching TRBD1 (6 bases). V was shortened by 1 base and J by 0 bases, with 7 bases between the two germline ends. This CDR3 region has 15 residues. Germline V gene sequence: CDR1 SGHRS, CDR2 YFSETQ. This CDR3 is CASSLSGATNEKLFF. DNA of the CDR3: TGCGCCAGCAGCTTGTCAGGGGCAACTAATGAAAAACTGTTTTTT.

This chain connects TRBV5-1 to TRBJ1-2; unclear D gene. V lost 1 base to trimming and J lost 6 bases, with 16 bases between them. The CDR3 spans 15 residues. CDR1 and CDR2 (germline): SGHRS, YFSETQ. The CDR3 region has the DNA TGCGCCAGCAGCTTGCGTTATTCTCTCGATAATGGCTACACCTTC. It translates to CASSLRYSLDNGYTF.

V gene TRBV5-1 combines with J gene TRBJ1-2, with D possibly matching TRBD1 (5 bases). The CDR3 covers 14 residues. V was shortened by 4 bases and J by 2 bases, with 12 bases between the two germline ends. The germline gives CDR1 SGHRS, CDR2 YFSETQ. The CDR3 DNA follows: TGCGCCAGCAGCCGGGTGTCAGGGAACTATGGCTACACCTTC. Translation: CASSRVSGNYGYTF. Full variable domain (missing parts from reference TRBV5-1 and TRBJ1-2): KAGVTQTPRYLIKTRGQQVTLSCSPISGHRSVSWYQQTPGQGLQFLFEYFSETQRNKGNFPGRFSGRQFSNSRSEMNVSTLELGDSALYLCASSRVSGNYGYTFGSGTRLTVV.

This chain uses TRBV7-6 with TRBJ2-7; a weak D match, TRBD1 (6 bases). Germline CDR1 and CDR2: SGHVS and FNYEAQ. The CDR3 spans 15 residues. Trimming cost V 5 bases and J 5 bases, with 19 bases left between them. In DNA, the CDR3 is TGTGCCAGCAGCCCGACGCTTACAGGGTCTCACGAGCAGTACTTC. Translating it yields CASSPTLTGSHEQYF.